This T cell receptor (beta chain) emerged from a study of Ad26.COV2.S vaccination and SARS-CoV-2 variants. Background on the study: Ad26.COV2.S arm of COV1001 included the donor. By the intramuscular route, Ad26.COV2.S was given once, or twice 56 days apart.

Measured with immunoSEQ multiplex PCR; TCRdb has only the in-frame clones, and not every one. The sample holds around 370,000 clones, 80% to 90% seen once. Treatment described: some 20 received Ad26.COV2.S at low or high dose, single or two shots; about 5 received placebo; per-sample allocation not given. Collection of samples fell on day 63 after the first vaccine or placebo injection. Donor was an adult aged 18-55 years in Boston. Material: peripheral blood, obtained in a trial of Ad26.COV2.S vaccine versus placebo. This receptor was taken from a person aged 18-65 years who received the Ad26.COV2.S COVID-19 vaccine or a placebo.

The CDR3: CASSLTQSPGQRLNQPQHF. CDR3 sequence (DNA): TGTGCCAGCAGCTTAACGCAGTCGCCGGGACAACGCCTCAATCAGCCCCAGCATTTT. The chain uses TRBV7-8 and TRBJ1-5; possible D gene TRBD1, 6 bases. CDR1 SGHVS and CDR2 FQNEAQ come from the germline V gene. The CDR3 is 19 residues long. Trimming removed 2 bases at V and 3 bases at J, with 23 bases between. Based on the CDR3 plus reference TRBV7-8 and TRBJ1-5, the full variable domain is GAGVSQSPRYKVAKRGQDVALRCDPISGHVSLFWYQQALGQGPEFLTYFQNEAQLDKSGLPSDRFFAERPEGSVSTLKIQRTQQEDSAVYLCASSLTQSPGQRLNQPQHFGDGTRLSIL.